This paragraph covers one TCR beta chain sequence. The antigen remains undetermined. The sample comes from a study of beta chain features in type 1 diabetes. Expressed TCRB transcripts were sequenced because the entire RNA isolate underwent reverse transcription. TCRdb's copy holds only in-frame clones and misses some; the assay was immunoSEQ multiplex PCR. The sample lists some 170,000 clones; approximately 62% were seen once. V lost 5 bases and J lost 7, with 12 bases in between. CDR3 length: 12 residues. Germline CDR1 and CDR2: SGHTA and FQGNSA. Study-level findings and limits: Type 1 diabetes patients had moderately but significantly shorter TCRB CDR3s in all four CD4+ subsets.

The sample taken for sequencing was naive CD4+ T cells from blood. The rearrangement uses TRBV7-2 and TRBJ2-7; D may be TRBD1 (5 bases). The sequence came from a man aged 30 to 39 with type 1 diabetes. The DNA for the CDR3 is TGTGCCAGCAGCAACCAAAACAGGGAGCAGTACTTC. Protein: CASSNQNREQYF.